A selection of T cell receptor beta chains follows, all from one sample in a study of patients and donors after allogeneic stem cell transplantation. TCRdb independently ran MiXCR on the RT-PCR reads; one entry per CDR3 protein. The table has about 200,000 distinct CDR3 sequences, around 41% seen once; the top ten hold around a tenth. The sequenced material came from blood, either unsorted or a sorted T cell fraction (not recorded which). The receptors were gathered from a human donor who was either an allogeneic HSCT recipient or a stem cell or donor lymphocyte infusion donor (not recorded which). It is not recorded whose cells these are; they may come from a transplant donor. Both conserved end residues are part of each CDR3. A D gene is named only where the DNA matches it firmly. Size values are once, few and many counts, or a class for expanded clones, and some rows have none.

D gene | J gene | clone size | V gene | CDR3 protein | CDR3 DNA
TRBD1 | TRBJ1-1 | few | TRBV6-5 | CASSYDYRGTEAFF | TGTGCCAGCAGTTACGACTACAGGGGAACTGAAGCTTTCTTT
NA | TRBJ2-5 | NA | TRBV7-2 | CASNRMGTQYF | TGTGCCAGCAATCGGATGGGGACCCAGTACTTC
TRBD1 | TRBJ1-6 | few | TRBV5-6 | CASSLVLPGGISPLHF | TGTGCCAGCAGCTTGGTTTTGCCAGGGGGCATTTCACCCCTCCACTTT
TRBD1 | TRBJ1-2 | NA | TRBV20-1 | CSAAQGAGYGYTF | TGCAGTGCCGCACAGGGGGCGGGCTATGGCTACACCTTC
NA | TRBJ1-2 | many | TRBV27 | CASSLSGGGYGYTF | TGTGCCAGCAGTTTATCGGGGGGCGGCTATGGCTACACCTTC
NA | TRBJ2-2 | NA | TRBV25-1 | CASSDWGTRGNTGELFF | TGTGCCAGCAGTGACTGGGGGACAAGGGGGAACACCGGGGAGCTGTTTTTT
NA | TRBJ1-6 | NA | TRBV7-3 | CASSLSGYGNSPLHF | TGTGCCAGCAGCCTTTCAGGGTATGGAAATTCACCCCTCCACTTT
TRBD1 | TRBJ1-1 | few | TRBV29-1 | CSVGDSARTEAFF | TGCAGCGTTGGGGACAGTGCTAGGACTGAAGCTTTCTTT
NA | TRBJ1-5 | few | TRBV27 | CASSLWGSSNQPQHF | TGTGCCAGCAGTTTATGGGGGAGTAGCAATCAGCCCCAGCATTTT
NA | TRBJ2-5 | few | TRBV7-2 | CASSSGVGGTQYF | TGTGCCAGCAGCTCGGGTGTTGGTGGGACCCAGTACTTC
NA | TRBJ1-1 | few | TRBV6-6 | CASSRLMNTEAFF | TGTGCCAGCAGTCGTTTGATGAACACTGAAGCTTTCTTT
NA | TRBJ1-5 | few | TRBV12-3/TRBV12-4 | CASSLTPNQPQHF | TGTGCCAGCAGTTTAACGCCAAATCAGCCCCAGCATTTT
TRBD1 | TRBJ1-6 | NA | TRBV15 | CATSGNPGQASSPLHF | TGTGCCACCAGCGGTAACCCGGGACAGGCGTCTTCACCCCTCCACTTT
NA | TRBJ2-5 | once | TRBV11-2 | CASSQYETQYF | TGTGCCAGCAGCCAATACGAGACCCAGTACTTC
NA | TRBJ1-3 | NA | TRBV29-1 | CSVQGPAGNTIYF | TGCAGCGTGCAGGGTCCGGCTGGAAACACCATATATTTT
NA | TRBJ1-3 | few | TRBV24-1 | CATSDSGSRNTIYF | TGTGCCACCAGTGATTCCGGGAGCCGAAACACCATATATTTT
TRBD1 | TRBJ1-2 | few | TRBV5-5 | CASSQGQGNYGYTF | TGTGCCAGCAGCCAAGGACAGGGGAACTATGGCTACACCTTC
NA | TRBJ1-4 | NA | TRBV7-9 | CASSLRRDVNEKLFF | TGTGCCAGCAGCTTAAGACGGGACGTAAATGAAAAACTGTTTTTT
NA | TRBJ1-6 | few | TRBV28 | CASSSRTFSSYNSPLHF | TGTGCCAGCAGTTCCAGGACGTTCAGCTCCTATAATTCACCCCTCCACTTT
TRBD1 | TRBJ1-2 | NA | TRBV12-3/TRBV12-4 | CASTDTGAGNYGYTF | TGTGCCAGCACCGATACAGGGGCGGGCAACTATGGCTACACCTTC
NA | TRBJ1-5 | NA | TRBV19 | CASSSSPVGQPQHF | TGTGCCAGTAGTTCTTCGCCCGTGGGTCAGCCCCAGCATTTT
NA | TRBJ1-2 | NA | TRBV7-9 | CASSLPPGTYTIGYTF | TGTGCCAGCAGCTTACCACCCGGGACGTACACCATAGGCTACACCTTC
NA | TRBJ1-1 | NA | TRBV2 | CASPKGTEAFF | TGTGCCAGCCCCAAGGGGACTGAAGCTTTCTTT
NA | TRBJ1-1 | NA | TRBV12-3/TRBV12-4 | CASSHIREYGTEAFF | TGTGCCAGCAGTCATATCAGGGAGTACGGCACTGAAGCTTTCTTT
NA | TRBJ1-1 | few | TRBV7-8 | CASSYHRGTEAFF | TGTGCCAGCAGCTACCATCGTGGCACTGAAGCTTTCTTT
TRBD1 | TRBJ1-6 | few | TRBV28 | CASDRASSYNSPLHF | TGTGCCAGTGACAGGGCGAGCTCCTATAATTCACCCCTCCACTTT
NA | TRBJ2-5 | NA | TRBV5-1 | CASTGAGETQYF | TGCGCCAGCACAGGGGCAGGGGAGACCCAGTACTTC
NA | TRBJ1-1 | few | TRBV7-9 | CASSLQSDTEAFF | TGTGCCAGCAGCTTACAGTCGGACACTGAAGCTTTCTTT
NA | TRBJ2-7 | few | TRBV24-1 | CATSDLDEQYF | TGTGCCACCAGTGACCTAGACGAGCAGTACTTC
TRBD2 | TRBJ2-5 | NA | TRBV29-1 | CSVEDPQAGGLEETQYF | TGCAGCGTTGAAGATCCCCAAGCGGGGGGATTAGAGGAGACCCAGTACTTC
TRBD1 | TRBJ2-7 | NA | TRBV4-3 | CASSQAGTGGYLEQYF | TGCGCCAGCAGCCAGGCCGGGACAGGGGGCTACCTCGAGCAGTACTTC
TRBD1 | TRBJ1-1 | NA | TRBV20-1 | CSAAQGASTEAFF | TGCAGTGCTGCACAGGGGGCGAGCACTGAAGCTTTCTTT
TRBD1 | TRBJ1-1 | few | TRBV12-3/TRBV12-4 | CASSTGTVNTEAFF | TGTGCCAGCAGTACCGGGACAGTGAACACTGAAGCTTTCTTT
NA | TRBJ2-7 | NA | TRBV6-6 | CASSYAPTGTEQYF | TGTGCCAGCAGTTATGCGCCGACGGGAACCGAGCAGTACTTC
NA | TRBJ2-3 | NA | TRBV12-3/TRBV12-4 | CASSLDPGKVTQYF | TGTGCCAGCAGTTTAGATCCAGGGAAAGTGACGCAGTATTTT
NA | TRBJ2-7 | NA | TRBV15 | CATSRDTGTYEQYF | TGTGCCACCAGCAGAGATACAGGGACCTACGAGCAGTACTTC
TRBD1 | TRBJ1-5 | many | TRBV24-1 | CATSPGGYSNQPQHF | TGTGCCACCAGCCCAGGGGGGTATAGCAATCAGCCCCAGCATTTT
NA | TRBJ1-2 | NA | TRBV11-2 | CASSFQGNGYTF | TGTGCCAGCAGCTTCCAGGGTAATGGCTACACCTTC
TRBD1 | TRBJ1-2 | NA | TRBV27 | CASSKQGSDGYTF | TGTGCCAGCAGCAAACAGGGGAGCGATGGCTACACCTTC
NA | TRBJ1-4 | NA | TRBV20-1 | CSASSRGEKLFF | TGCAGTGCTAGTTCCAGGGGTGAAAAACTGTTTTTT
TRBD1 | TRBJ1-5 | NA | TRBV5-1 | CASSGGQYSNQPQHF | TGCGCCAGCAGCGGGGGACAGTATAGCAATCAGCCCCAGCATTTT
NA | TRBJ1-1 | NA | TRBV5-1 | CASSPSDSANTEAFF | TGCGCCAGCAGCCCATCGGACAGCGCGAACACTGAAGCTTTCTTT
TRBD1 | TRBJ1-1 | few | TRBV5-1 | CASSSRDRGTEAFF | TGCGCCAGCAGCAGCCGGGACAGGGGGACTGAAGCTTTCTTT
TRBD2 | TRBJ2-1 | NA | TRBV11-1 | CASSLVAGGPYNEQFF | TGTGCCAGCAGCTTAGTAGCGGGGGGCCCCTACAATGAGCAGTTCTTC
NA | TRBJ2-1 | NA | TRBV12-5 | CASGRIYEVNEQFF | TGTGCTAGTGGAAGGATCTACGAGGTCAATGAGCAGTTCTTC
NA | TRBJ1-5 | NA | TRBV7-2 | CASSMDGQPQHF | TGTGCCAGCAGCATGGACGGTCAGCCCCAGCATTTT